This T cell receptor (beta chain) was identified in a study of memory CD4+ T cells and cytomegalovirus serostatus (dated by TCRdb to between 2018 and 2021). Describing the broader study: A total of 33 healthy Belgian adults, of whom 9 were CMV seropositive and roughly 24 were CMV seronegative, were included in the cohort. CD4+ memory TCRbeta repertoires of a Belgian cohort with known cytomegalovirus serostatus were sequenced in order to replicate a published TCR-based CMV serostatus classifier. Study-wide findings and limitations: Unlike the original study, which covered naive and memory CD4+ and CD8+ populations, the Belgian study sequenced only CD4+CD45RO+ memory cells. Of around 160 previously reported CMV-associated TCRbeta sequences, some 73 appeared in the CD4+ memory repertoires, each in one to five individuals. CMV serostatus prediction reached a median bootstrapped AUC of roughly 0.96 with the original framework and roughly 0.9 with a US-trained random forest. On the Belgian cohort, the classifier based on the original framework reached a median bootstrapped AUC of roughly 0.96, with a 95% CI of 0.76-1.00. The results were interpreted as suggesting that the CMV-associated TCR signature is largely present in the CD4+ memory repertoire.

With respect to this clone: Its recognized antigen is unknown. Base qualities were left out, and no much larger clone turns up one base away.

The germline V gene provides CDR1 SGHRS and CDR2 YFSETQ. Measured from the cysteine to the phenylalanine, the CDR3 is 14 residues long. Only CDR3 DNA remains: 42 bases, in frame from the first base. A distance of 15 bases separates the germline ends of V and J, which lose 4 bases and 5 bases respectively. Single viable CD3+CD4+CD8-CD45RO+ cells were sorted as memory CD4+ T cells on a FACSAria II. CMV serostatus was assessed using a Roche Elecsys assay, by which serum IgG against CMV pp150, pp28, p38 and p52 was detected. Once the samples were thawed, total CD4+ T cells were enriched through positive selection using CD4 magnetic microbeads. The samples came from a separate study whose specific focus was interrogating the CD4+ T cell memory repertoire. Peripheral blood mononuclear cells were isolated and cryopreserved according to standard operating procedures, and serum was stored at -80 degrees C. The staining relied on CD3-PerCP (BW264/56), CD4-APC (RPA-T4), CD45RO-PE (UCHT1) and CD8-Pacific Orange (3B5) antibodies, and Sytox blue was used to exclude non-viable cells.

Genomic DNA was extracted from sorted cells with the Quick-DNA Microprep Kit. Amplification of TCRbeta DNA was done with the immunoSEQ hsTCRbeta kit, following the protocol from the manufacturer. An Illumina MiSeq instrument was used to sequence the TCRbeta libraries. As for the original processing: After out-of-frame sequences were removed, 2 million to 2.5 million distinct TCRbeta sequences remained, averaging roughly 67,000 per individual. Two values were used to score each individual: the count of 150 to 200 previously reported CMV-associated TCRbeta sequences and the total count of productive distinct TCRbeta sequences. A beta-binomial model was reimplemented in Python, and scikit-learn random forests with default parameters were trained on US cohort data. Classifier performance on the Belgian cohort was summarized as median AUC with percentile confidence intervals calculated over 10,000 bootstrap iterations. TCRdb carries this immuneACCESS record with in-frame sequences only. Its versions omit some clonotypes, under half of them owing to an unresolved V gene in the studies checked, with the rest unexplained. That table supplies the V and J calls and clone size; D and trimming were determined from the DNA. The sample table contains about 50,000 clones; only one count was recorded for approximately 83% of them. Jointly, the top ten make up about 0.6% of the sample.

Sequencing was carried out using memory CD4+ T cells from blood. The chain couples TRBV5-1 to TRBJ1-1, and the D gene may be TRBD1, 5 bases matching. The TCR sequence derives from an adult in good health and CMV-seronegative. The CDR3 region has the sequence CASSGDSLGTEAFF. The sequenced DNA is TGCGCCAGCAGCGGGGACTCTTTGGGTACTGAAGCTTTCTTT.